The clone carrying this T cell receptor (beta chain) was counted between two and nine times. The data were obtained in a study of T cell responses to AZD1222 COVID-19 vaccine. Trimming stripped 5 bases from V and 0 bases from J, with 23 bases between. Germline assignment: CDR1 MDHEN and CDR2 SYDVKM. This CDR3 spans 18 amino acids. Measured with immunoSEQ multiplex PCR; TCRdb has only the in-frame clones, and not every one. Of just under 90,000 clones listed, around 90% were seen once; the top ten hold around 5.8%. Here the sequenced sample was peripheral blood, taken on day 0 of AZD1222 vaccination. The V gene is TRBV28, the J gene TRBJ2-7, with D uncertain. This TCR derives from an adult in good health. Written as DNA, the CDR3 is TGTGCCAGCAGTCCCCCGGGCGACCGAGAACTACTCTCCTACGAGCAGTACTTC. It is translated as CASSPPGDRELLSYEQYF.